One and the same sample provided the 23 T cell receptor beta chains below, sequenced in a study of shared clonotypes between healthy human individuals. The assay was immunoSEQ multiplex PCR, and TCRdb's table has in-frame clones only and misses some. The table lists 600,000 to 800,000 clones, 72% of them singletons. Sequencing was done on a sample of memory CD4+ T cells sorted from blood. Regarding subset: CD45RA-negative fraction. These receptors came from a woman aged 25-40 years in good health.

The gene calls are TRBV19 and TRBJ2-2; D gene unclear. Germline CDR1 reads LNHDA; CDR2 reads SQIVND (reference sequence). Trimming left V 3 bases short and J 3 bases short, with 8 bases between. The length of the CDR3 is 14 residues. In DNA form, the CDR3 reads TGTGCCAGTAGTATCGGACGGGACACCGGGGAGCTGTTTTTT. The encoded protein is CASSIGRDTGELFF. Using reference TRBV19 and TRBJ2-2 for the parts outside the CDR3, the full variable domain is DGGITQSPKYLFRKEGQNVTLSCEQNLNHDAMYWYRQDPGQGLRLIYYSQIVNDFQKGDIAEGYSVSREKKESFPLTVTSAQKNPTAFYLCASSIGRDTGELFFGEGSRLTVL.

The chain uses TRBV19 and TRBJ1-2, with D hard to call. The CDR3 is made up of 17 amino acids. The germline V gene has CDR1 LNHDA and CDR2 SQIVND (reference sequence). With 1 base removed from V and 1 base from J, the gap between germline ends came to 16 bases. The CDR3 region has the DNA TGTGCCAGTAGTATAGCTACCATGACGGCTGGTAACTATGGCTACACCTTC. Translated, it gives CASSIATMTAGNYGYTF.

The chain joins TRBV6-5 to TRBJ1-3; D might be TRBD1 (5 bases). The CDR3 consists of 15 residues. Germline loops: CDR1 MNHEY, CDR2 SVGAGI. Trimming cost V 6 bases and J 2 bases, with 14 bases left between them. The CDR3 protein is CASSQDTLPGNTIYF. CDR3 nucleotide sequence: TGTGCCAGCAGCCAGGACACACTCCCTGGAAACACCATATATTTT.

V is TRBV18 and J is TRBJ1-1; unclear D gene. The CDR3 consists of 15 residues. Trimming left V 3 bases short and J 1 base short, with 12 bases between. Germline loops: CDR1 KGHSH, CDR2 LQKENI. DNA for the CDR3: TGTGCCAGCTCACCCCAGGAAACAACGAACACTGAAGCTTTCTTT. The encoded protein is CASSPQETTNTEAFF.

The chain links TRBV29-1 to TRBJ2-1; D call uncertain. Germline V gene data show CDR1 as SQVTM and CDR2 as ANQGSEA. The CDR3 covers 12 residues. Trimming removed 5 bases at V and 5 bases at J, with 10 bases between. DNA for the CDR3: TGCAGCGTTTCACGGACGAACAATGAGCAGTTCTTC. Its translation is CSVSRTNNEQFF.

The CDR3 reads CSATSGVAAFF. DNA of the CDR3: TGCAGTGCCACTTCAGGGGTTGCAGCTTTCTTT. The chain joins TRBV20-1 to TRBJ1-1; maybe TRBD1 (6 bases). CDR1 and CDR2 from the germline V gene are DFQATT and SNEGSKA (reference sequence). There are 11 residues in the CDR3. V gave up 6 bases and J gave up 10 bases, with 15 bases separating them.

V gene TRBV6-5 combines with J gene TRBJ2-7; 10 nucleotides line up with TRBD1. The CDR3 is 14 amino acids. The germline V gene has CDR1 MNHEY and CDR2 SVGAGI. V was clipped by 5 bases and J by 2 bases; unmatched bases: 3. CDR3 amino acids: CASSVGTGAYEQYF. In DNA form, the CDR3 reads TGTGCCAGCAGTGTTGGGACAGGGGCCTACGAGCAGTACTTC.

V is TRBV2 and J is TRBJ2-1; the D gene is possibly TRBD1 (5 bases). Looked up from germline, CDR1 is SNHLY and CDR2 is FYNNEI. V was trimmed by 2 bases and J by 1 base, leaving 9 bases between them. The CDR3 contains 15 residues. The CDR3 spells CASSERQGSYNEQFF. The CDR3 nucleotides are TGTGCCAGCAGTGAACGCCAGGGTTCCTACAATGAGCAGTTCTTC.

This clone was observed once. This chain uses TRBV2 with TRBJ1-1; D is ambiguous. Germline CDR1 SNHLY, CDR2 FYNNEI. The V end lost 10 bases, the J end lost 6 bases, and 18 bases lay between the germline ends. This CDR3 has 13 amino acids. The CDR3: CATSSDRSSEAFF. The CDR3, as DNA: TGTGCCACCTCTTCAGACCGGAGCTCTGAAGCTTTCTTT.

This clone was counted between two and nine times. This chain uses TRBV18 with TRBJ2-1; TRBD2 matches 7 bases. The CDR3 is 14 amino acids. Germline assignment: CDR1 KGHSH and CDR2 LQKENI. The V gene end was trimmed by 3 bases and the J gene end by 6 bases; junction bases not matched to a gene: 5. CDR3 sequence (DNA): TGTGCCAGCTCACCCCAGCGGGACCTCAATGAGCAGTTCTTC. Translated: CASSPQRDLNEQFF.

The chain joins TRBV2 to TRBJ1-1; D gene uncertain. Germline V gene sequence: CDR1 SNHLY, CDR2 FYNNEI. The CDR3 length is 13 residues. Trimming cost V 7 bases and J 3 bases, with 12 bases left between them. The CDR3 DNA reads TGTGCCAGCATCCGACCCCCTGACACTGAAGCTTTCTTT. Its protein product is CASIRPPDTEAFF.

This chain links TRBV5-1 with TRBJ2-1, with D perhaps matching TRBD2 (5 bases). Trimming cost V 8 bases and J 8 bases, with 11 bases left between them. Germline loops: CDR1 SGHRS, CDR2 YFSETQ. The CDR3 consists of 11 residues. The CDR3 spells CASRELHEQFF. The DNA of the CDR3 is TGCGCCAGTAGGGAGTTGCATGAGCAGTTCTTC.

The rearrangement links TRBV5-6 to TRBJ1-2; unclear D gene. The CDR3 contains 14 residues. Germline CDR1 and CDR2: SGHDT and YYEEEE. The V end was cut by 0 bases, the J end by 6 bases, with 12 bases between. The CDR3 spells CASSLVGGFNGYTF. The CDR3 DNA sequence: TGTGCCAGCAGCTTGGTGGGAGGATTCAATGGCTACACCTTC.

This chain connects TRBV9 to TRBJ2-7; 8 nucleotides line up with TRBD2. The junction had 5 bases not matched to a gene; V was cut back by 3 bases and J by 3 bases. The CDR3 has 14 amino acids. Germline lookup yields CDR1 SGDLS and CDR2 YYNGEE. As DNA, the CDR3 is TGTGCCAGCAGCGAAAGCGGGGGAAGCTACGAGCAGTACTTC. This encodes CASSESGGSYEQYF.

Note on this clone: Other DNA sequences in the sample encode the same CDR3. For the CDR3, the DNA is TGTGCCAGCAGTGGAGAAGAGACCCAGTACTTC. The encoded protein is CASSGEETQYF. V usage is TRBV2 and J usage is TRBJ2-5; D call uncertain. The CDR3 covers 11 residues. From germline, CDR1 is SNHLY and CDR2 FYNNEI. The ends were cut back, 4 bases at V and 3 bases at J, with 3 bases in the middle.

CDR3 nucleotides: TGTGCCAGCAGCCCCGGGACTACCCGAAACATTCAGTACTTC. Translated: CASSPGTTRNIQYF. The rearrangement joins TRBV28 to TRBJ2-4, with 7 bases that match TRBD2. CDR1 is MDHEN and CDR2 is SYDVKM in the germline V gene. V lost 6 bases and J lost 6; bases outside the gene matches: 8. CDR3 size: 14 residues.

CDR3 in amino acids: CASSQNRADTQYF. The CDR3 DNA is TGTGCCAGCAGCCAAAACAGGGCTGATACGCAGTATTTT. This chain links TRBV5-6 with TRBJ2-3; tentative D call: TRBD1 (6 bases). In germline, CDR1 is SGHDT, CDR2 YYEEEE. Between the trimmed V and J ends, which lost 4 bases and 6 bases, there was a span of 12 bases. This CDR3 has 13 residues.

This chain uses TRBV5-4 with TRBJ2-7; 7 nucleotides line up with TRBD2. V lost 4 bases to trimming and J lost 4 bases; unmatched junction nucleotides: 11. Germline V gene lookup returns CDR1 SGHNT and CDR2 YYREEE (reference sequence). The CDR3 runs to 15 residues. The CDR3 loop is CASSQGGGAKYEQYF. DNA for the CDR3: TGTGCCAGCAGCCAAGGCGGGGGAGCCAAGTACGAGCAGTACTTC.

In its sample, this clone was seen a few times. The chain joins TRBV28 to TRBJ2-2, with D possibly matching TRBD2 (5 bases). The V end lost 3 bases, the J end lost 4 bases, and 21 bases lay between the germline ends. CDR1 is MDHEN and CDR2 is SYDVKM in the germline V gene. CDR3 size: 18 residues. In nucleotides, the CDR3 is TGTGCCAGCAGTTTGCAAAGTCCACTAGTTTTGTTCACCGGGGAGCTGTTTTTT. Protein: CASSLQSPLVLFTGELFF.

In this sample, this clone turned up a few times. The chain employs TRBV4-2 and TRBJ2-6; possible D gene TRBD2, 6 bases. CDR3 length: 16 amino acids. Germline V gene data show CDR1 as LGHNA and CDR2 as YNFKEQ. Trimming took off 0 bases at V and 1 base at J, with 7 bases between the two ends. CDR3 sequence (DNA): TGTGCCAGCAGCCAAGAGGGAGGTTCTGGGGCCAACGTCCTGACTTTC. As protein: CASSQEGGSGANVLTF.

This chain connects TRBV6-1 to TRBJ2-7; TRBD1 aligns across 7 bases. The CDR3 runs 13 residues. The V gene's germline CDR1 is MNHNS and CDR2 SASEGT. Unmatched junction bases numbered 5, after V lost 5 bases and J lost 4 bases. Here the CDR3 DNA reads TGTGCCAGCAGTACACCGGGACAGTACGAGCAGTACTTC. Translated, it gives CASSTPGQYEQYF.

This clone showed up just a few times. The chain carries TRBV7-3 and TRBJ2-1; TRBD2 matches 7 bases. CDR1 SGHTA and CDR2 FQGTGA come from the germline V gene. The CDR3 loop spans 15 amino acids. V lost 2 bases and J lost 4; bases outside the gene matches: 5. The CDR3 loop is CASSLDSGLYNEQFF. The CDR3 nucleotides are TGTGCCAGCAGCTTAGATAGCGGGTTATACAATGAGCAGTTCTTC.

The chain combines TRBV2 with TRBJ2-3, with a weak D call TRBD1 (5 bases). Deletions cut 7 bases from V and 2 bases from J, with 13 bases between. CDR3 length equals 14 residues. Germline V lookup: CDR1 SNHLY, CDR2 FYNNEI. The CDR3 nucleotides are TGTGCCAGCATGGCGGACAAAGACACAGATACGCAGTATTTT. Translated, it gives CASMADKDTDTQYF. The complete variable domain, with remaining parts taken from reference TRBV2 and TRBJ2-3, reads EPEVTQTPSHQVTQMGQEVILRCVPISNHLYFYWYRQILGQKVEFLVSFYNNEISEKSEIFDDQFSVERPDGSNFTLKIRSTKLEDSAMYFCASMADKDTDTQYFGPGTRLTVL.